Detailed here is one T cell receptor beta chain. Its antigen is still unknown. Base qualities were left out, and no much larger clone turns up one base away. The record originates from a study of blood T cell repertoires in COVID-19 (dated by TCRdb to the early 2020s). General notes on the study: The collaborator samples originated in the United States, Italy and Spain and spanned the acute and convalescent phases of COVID-19. The material from the prospective study consisted of cDNA or gDNA derived from T cells, B-cell-depleted T cells, or PBMCs. The sample metadata nearly always contained a de-identified subject ID, COVID-19 status, age in years and sex. The repertoires were released in a freely available public database meant as a resource for research on the immune response to SARS-CoV-2. Where available, HLA class I and class II types were obtained from metadata supplied by the sample provider rather than from assay-based typing. The dataset comprised deeply sampled blood TCRbeta repertoires from subjects exposed to, actively infected with, or recovered from COVID-19. The samples were drawn from two sources: the first 160 participants of the ongoing ImmuneRACE study, and fewer than 1,500 subjects contributed by 6 global collaborators. The study at large found these results: How much clinical and demographic metadata was included differed by source and by participant, and the metadata was provided uncurated.

Collaborating institutions collected whole blood in K2EDTA tubes following their own protocols. For TCRbeta analysis, collaborator samples were shipped as frozen whole blood, as isolated PBMCs, or as DNA extracted from either sample type. Between the V and J ends, shortened by 0 bases and 7 bases respectively, the junction contains 12 bases. The germline V gene supplies CDR1 MNHEY and CDR2 SVGAGI. Taken from cysteine to phenylalanine, the CDR3 has 15 residues. The sequence is cut down to CDR3 DNA, 45 bases in frame from base 1. TCRbeta CDR3 regions were amplified from genomic DNA by means of the immunoSEQ Assay, a bias-controlled multiplex PCR. On the study's bioinformatics: Nucleated cell counts per sample were estimated from amplification of reference gene primers within the assay. Sequence reads were collapsed and filtered to measure the absolute abundance of every unique TCRbeta CDR3 rearrangement. For each sample, productive Simpson clonality was calculated by taking the square root of Simpson's diversity index across productive rearrangements. This immuneACCESS table, as held by TCRdb, lists in-frame sequences with V and J called but not all clones. Of the missing ones, under half trace to an unresolved V gene in checked studies; the others have no known cause. For V, J and clone size, that table is used; D and trimming come from the DNA. The sample includes tens of thousands of clones, with roughly 80% observed a single time. Together, the top ten hold roughly 2.5% of the sample.

Sequences were obtained from peripheral blood. The chain is assembled from TRBV6-5 and TRBJ1-4, with a weak D call of TRBD1 (5 bases match). The receptor was derived from a woman aged 60 to 75 with acute or convalescent COVID-19. The CDR3 region: CASSYSTGNSEKLFF. In nucleotides, the sequence is TGTGCCAGCAGTTACTCAACAGGAAACAGTGAAAAACTGTTTTTT.